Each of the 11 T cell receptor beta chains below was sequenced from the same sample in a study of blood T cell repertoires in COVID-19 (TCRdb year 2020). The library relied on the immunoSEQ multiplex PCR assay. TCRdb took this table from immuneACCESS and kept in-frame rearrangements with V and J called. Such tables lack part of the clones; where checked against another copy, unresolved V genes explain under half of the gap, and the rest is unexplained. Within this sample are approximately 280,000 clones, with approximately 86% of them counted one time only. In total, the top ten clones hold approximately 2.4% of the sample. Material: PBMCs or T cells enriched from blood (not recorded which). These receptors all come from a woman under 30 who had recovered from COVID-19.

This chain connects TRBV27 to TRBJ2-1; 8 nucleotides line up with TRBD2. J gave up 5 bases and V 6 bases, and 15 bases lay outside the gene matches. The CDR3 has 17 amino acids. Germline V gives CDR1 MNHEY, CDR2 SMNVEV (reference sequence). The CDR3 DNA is TGTGCCAGCAGGGGAGAAATAGGCGGGAGGATAAACAATGAGCAGTTCTTC. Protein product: CASRGEIGGRINNEQFF.

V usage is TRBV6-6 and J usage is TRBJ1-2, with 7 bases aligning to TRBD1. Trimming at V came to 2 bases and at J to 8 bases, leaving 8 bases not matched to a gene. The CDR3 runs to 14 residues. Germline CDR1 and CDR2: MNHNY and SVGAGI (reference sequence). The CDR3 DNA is TGTGCCAGCAGTTACCCAGGGGGACTCCGGGGCTACACCTTC. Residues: CASSYPGGLRGYTF.

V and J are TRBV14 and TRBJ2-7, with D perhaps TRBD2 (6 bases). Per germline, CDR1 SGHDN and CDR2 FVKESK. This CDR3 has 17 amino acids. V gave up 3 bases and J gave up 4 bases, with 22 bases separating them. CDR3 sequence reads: CASSHYLGGLGSYEQYF. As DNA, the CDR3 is TGTGCCAGCAGCCACTACCTCGGGGGACTGGGGAGTTACGAGCAGTACTTC. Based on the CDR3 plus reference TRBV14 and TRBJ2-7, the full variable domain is EAGVTQFPSHSVIEKGQTVTLRCDPISGHDNLYWYRRVMGKEIKFLLHFVKESKQDESGMPNNRFLAERTGGTYSTLKVQPAELEDSGVYFCASSHYLGGLGSYEQYFGPGTRLTVT.

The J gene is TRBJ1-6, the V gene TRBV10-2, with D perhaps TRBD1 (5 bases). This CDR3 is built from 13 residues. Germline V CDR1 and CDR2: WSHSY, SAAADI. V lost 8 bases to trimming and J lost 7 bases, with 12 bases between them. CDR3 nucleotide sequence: TGCGCCAGCCTCCAAGGGGTAAATTCACCCCTCCACTTT. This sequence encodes CASLQGVNSPLHF.

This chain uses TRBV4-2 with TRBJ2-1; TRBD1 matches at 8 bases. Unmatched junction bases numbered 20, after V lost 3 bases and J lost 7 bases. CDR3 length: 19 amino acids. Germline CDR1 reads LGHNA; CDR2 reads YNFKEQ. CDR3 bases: TGTGCCAGCAGCCAGCCGCTGTTTGGGGCAGGGGGCAATTCGAATGAGCAGTTCTTC. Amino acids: CASSQPLFGAGGNSNEQFF.

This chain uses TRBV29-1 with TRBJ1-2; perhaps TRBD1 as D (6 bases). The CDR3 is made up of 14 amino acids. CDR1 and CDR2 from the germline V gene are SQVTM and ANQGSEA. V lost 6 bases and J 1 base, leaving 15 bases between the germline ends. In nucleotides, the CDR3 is TGCAGCGTCGTTAGGGGGGGATATAACTATGGCTACACCTTC. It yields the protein CSVVRGGYNYGYTF.

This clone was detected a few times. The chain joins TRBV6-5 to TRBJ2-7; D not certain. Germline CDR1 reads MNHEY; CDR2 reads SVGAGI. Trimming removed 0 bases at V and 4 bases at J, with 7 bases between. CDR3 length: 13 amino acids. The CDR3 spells CASSYSIEYEQYF. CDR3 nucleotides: TGTGCCAGCAGTTACTCGATAGAATACGAGCAGTACTTC.

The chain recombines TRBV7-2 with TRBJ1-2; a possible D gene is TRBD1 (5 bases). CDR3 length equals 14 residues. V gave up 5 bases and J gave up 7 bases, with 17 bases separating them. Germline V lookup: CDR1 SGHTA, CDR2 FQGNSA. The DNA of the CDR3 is TGTGCCAGCAGCCCGGCGGGACTCTTCTCTGGCTACACCTTC. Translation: CASSPAGLFSGYTF.

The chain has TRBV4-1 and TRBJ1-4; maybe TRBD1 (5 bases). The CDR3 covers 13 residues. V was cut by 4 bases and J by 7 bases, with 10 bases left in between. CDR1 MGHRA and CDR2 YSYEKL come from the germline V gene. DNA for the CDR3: TGCGCCAGCAGCCTGGGACTACCTGAAAAACTGTTTTTT. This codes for CASSLGLPEKLFF.

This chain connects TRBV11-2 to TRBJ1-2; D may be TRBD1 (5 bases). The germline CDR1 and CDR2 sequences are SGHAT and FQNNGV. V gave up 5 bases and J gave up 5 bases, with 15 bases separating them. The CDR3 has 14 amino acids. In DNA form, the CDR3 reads TGTGCCAGCAGCCCCGGGGGGAACCGGTATGGCTACACCTTC. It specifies CASSPGGNRYGYTF.

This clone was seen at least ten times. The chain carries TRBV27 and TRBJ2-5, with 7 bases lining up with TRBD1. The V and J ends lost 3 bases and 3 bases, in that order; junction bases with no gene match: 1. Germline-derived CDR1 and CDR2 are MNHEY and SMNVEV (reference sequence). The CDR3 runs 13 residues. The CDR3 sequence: CASSFGTEETQYF. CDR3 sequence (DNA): TGTGCCAGCAGTTTCGGGACAGAAGAGACCCAGTACTTC.